This TCR beta chain was obtained from a study of monozygotic twins with inflammatory bowel disease. Following a re-call of the 5' RACE reads, TCRdb has one entry per CDR3 protein and lacks DNA. The sample table sets out more than 300,000 distinct CDR3 sequences. Germline CDR1 is MGHRA and CDR2 is YSYEKL. The length of the CDR3 is 15 residues. This clonotype was obtained from a human donor with ulcerative colitis or Crohn's disease, or a healthy co-twin of an affected twin (not recorded which). The specimen sequenced was blood. V and J are TRBV4-1 and TRBJ1-1; TCRdb picks TRBD1, but there is no DNA to check that call. CDR3 amino acids: CASSQNRGLNTEAFF.